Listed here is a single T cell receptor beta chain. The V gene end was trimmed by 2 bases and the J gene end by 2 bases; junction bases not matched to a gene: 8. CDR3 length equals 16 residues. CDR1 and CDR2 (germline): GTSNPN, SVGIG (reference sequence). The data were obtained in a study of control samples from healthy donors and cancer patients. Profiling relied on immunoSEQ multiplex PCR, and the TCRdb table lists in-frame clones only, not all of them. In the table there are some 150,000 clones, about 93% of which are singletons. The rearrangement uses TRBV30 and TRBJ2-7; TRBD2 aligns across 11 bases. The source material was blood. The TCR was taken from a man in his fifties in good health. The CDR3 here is CAWSSLAGAHPYEQYF. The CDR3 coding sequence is TGTGCCTGGAGTTCACTAGCGGGAGCCCACCCCTACGAGCAGTACTTC. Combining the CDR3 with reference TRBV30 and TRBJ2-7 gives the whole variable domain SQTIHQWPATLVQPVGSPLSLECTVEGTSNPNLYWYRQAAGRGLQLLFYSVGIGQISSEVPQNLSASRPQDRQFILSSKKLLLSDSGFYLCAWSSLAGAHPYEQYFGPGTRLTVT.